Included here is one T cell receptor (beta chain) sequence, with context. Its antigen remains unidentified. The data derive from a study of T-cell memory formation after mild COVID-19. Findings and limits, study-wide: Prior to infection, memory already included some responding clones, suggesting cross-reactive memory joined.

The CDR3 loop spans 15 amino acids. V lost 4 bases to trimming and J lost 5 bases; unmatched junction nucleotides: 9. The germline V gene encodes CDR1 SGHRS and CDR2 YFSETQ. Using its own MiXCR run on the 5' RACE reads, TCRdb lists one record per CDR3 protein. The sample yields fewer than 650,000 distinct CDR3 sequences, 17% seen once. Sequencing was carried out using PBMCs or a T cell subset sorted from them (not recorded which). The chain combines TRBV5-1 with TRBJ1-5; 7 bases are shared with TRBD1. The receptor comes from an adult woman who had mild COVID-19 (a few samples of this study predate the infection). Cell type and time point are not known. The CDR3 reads CASSRDSPQDQPQHF. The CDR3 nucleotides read TGCGCCAGCAGCCGGGACAGTCCCCAGGATCAGCCCCAGCATTTT.